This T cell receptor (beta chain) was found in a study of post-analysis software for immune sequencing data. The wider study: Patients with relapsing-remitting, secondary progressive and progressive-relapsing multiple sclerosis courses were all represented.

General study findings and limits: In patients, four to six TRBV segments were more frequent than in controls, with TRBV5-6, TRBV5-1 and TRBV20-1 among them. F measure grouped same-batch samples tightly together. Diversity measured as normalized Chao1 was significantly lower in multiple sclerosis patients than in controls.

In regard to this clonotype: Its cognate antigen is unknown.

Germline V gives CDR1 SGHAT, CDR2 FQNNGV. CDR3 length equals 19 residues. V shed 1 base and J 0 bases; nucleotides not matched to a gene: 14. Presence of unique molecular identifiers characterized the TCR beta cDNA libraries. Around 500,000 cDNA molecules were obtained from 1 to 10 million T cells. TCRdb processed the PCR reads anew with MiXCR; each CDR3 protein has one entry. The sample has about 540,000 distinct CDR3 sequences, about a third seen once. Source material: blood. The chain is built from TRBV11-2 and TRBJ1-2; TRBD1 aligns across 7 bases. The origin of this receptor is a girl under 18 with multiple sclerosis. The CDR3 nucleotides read TGTGCCAGCAGCTTAGTCCGGCTGACAGGGATGTTTCCTAACTATGGCTACACCTTC. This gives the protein CASSLVRLTGMFPNYGYTF.